The rows below give T cell receptor beta chains drawn from one sample of a study of shared clonotypes between healthy human individuals. Data came from immunoSEQ multiplex PCR; TCRdb stores just in-frame clones and leaves some out. This sample has fewer than 3 million clones, with roughly 92% found just once. Sequenced sample: naive CD4+ T cells from PBMCs. The receptors stem from a man aged 18 to 30 in good health. Some clones in this sample may be carry-over from other donors' samples. The CDR3 runs from the conserved cysteine through the conserved F or W. Each record gives: J gene, D gene, V gene, clone size, CDR3 protein, CDR3 DNA. D genes are given only for firm matches. Clone sizes are given selectively: once, few, many, or a class where the clone is expanded.

>TRBJ1-1|.|TRBV19|once
CASSILTRNTEAFF
TGTGCCAGTAGTATCCTGACACGGAACACTGAAGCTTTCTTT
>TRBJ2-7|TRBD2|TRBV19|.
CASRTSGSGEQYF
TGTGCCAGTAGAACTAGCGGGAGTGGAGAGCAGTACTTC
>TRBJ2-2|TRBD2|TRBV7-2|.
CASSLRSGRTGELFF
TGTGCCAGCAGCTTACGTAGCGGGAGGACCGGGGAGCTGTTTTTT
>TRBJ2-7|.|TRBV21-1|.
CASPWARQGLTYEQYF
TGTGCCAGCCCTTGGGCGAGACAGGGGCTAACCTACGAGCAGTACTTC
>TRBJ2-7|TRBD2|TRBV11-2|.
CANLLAGASSYEQYF
TGTGCCAACCTACTAGCGGGAGCGAGCTCCTACGAGCAGTACTTC
>TRBJ1-1|.|TRBV6-5|.
CASSSLQSSAGTEAFF
TGTGCCAGCAGTTCCCTACAATCCTCGGCAGGCACTGAAGCTTTCTTT
>TRBJ2-2|.|TRBV28|.
CASRYGGAGELFF
TGTGCCAGCAGATACGGTGGGGCCGGGGAGCTGTTTTTT
>TRBJ1-2|.|TRBV27|.
CASMGLSKMYVGGYTF
TGTGCCAGCATGGGACTGAGCAAAATGTATGTGGGTGGCTACACCTTC
>TRBJ1-4|TRBD1|TRBV11-2|.
CASSLVPEGALSLNEKLFF
TGTGCCAGCAGCCTCGTCCCGGAGGGGGCACTAAGCCTCAATGAAAAACTGTTTTTT
>TRBJ2-7|TRBD1|TRBV27|.
CASSLSGWTGGNEQYF
TGTGCCAGCAGTTTGTCAGGGTGGACAGGGGGCAACGAGCAGTACTTC
>TRBJ2-3|TRBD2|TRBV9|.
CASSARGGATDTQYF
TGTGCCAGCAGCGCGAGGGGAGGGGCCACAGATACGCAGTATTTT
>TRBJ1-6|TRBD1|TRBV30|.
CAYLDRGKSPLHF
TGTGCTTACTTGGACAGGGGGAAATCACCCCTCCACTTT
>TRBJ1-5|.|TRBV6-5|once
CASSSRANNQPQHF
TGTGCCAGCAGTTCCCGGGCCAACAATCAGCCCCAGCATTTT
>TRBJ2-2|.|TRBV19|.
CASSMANTGELFF
TGTGCCAGTAGTATGGCTAACACCGGGGAGCTGTTTTTT
>TRBJ1-1|.|TRBV6-6|.
CASSQAFDRNTEAFF
TGTGCCAGCAGTCAGGCCTTTGACAGGAACACTGAAGCTTTCTTT
>TRBJ2-1|TRBD2|TRBV7-8|.
CASSLVAGGFNEQFF
TGTGCCAGCAGCTTAGTAGCGGGAGGTTTCAATGAGCAGTTCTTC
>TRBJ2-7|.|TRBV6-5|few
CASSSTYEQYF
TGTGCCAGCAGTTCCACCTACGAGCAGTACTTC
>TRBJ2-5|TRBD1|TRBV9|.
CASTPTGEETQYF
TGTGCCAGCACCCCGACAGGGGAAGAGACCCAGTACTTC
>TRBJ1-2|.|TRBV9|.
CASSVGGGITDGYTF
TGTGCCAGCAGCGTAGGTGGGGGTATTACGGATGGCTACACCTTC
>TRBJ1-2|.|TRBV29-1|.
CSYPHYGYTF
TGCAGCTATCCCCACTATGGCTACACCTTC
>TRBJ2-7|.|TRBV12-2|.
CASRLARGEQYF
TGTGCAAGTCGCTTAGCGCGGGGTGAGCAGTACTTC
>TRBJ2-5|TRBD2|TRBV9|.
CASSVALAGTETQYF
TGTGCCAGCAGCGTAGCTCTAGCGGGTACTGAGACCCAGTACTTC
>TRBJ2-4|.|TRBV6-1|.
CASSEVGVDIQYF
TGTGCCAGCAGTGAAGTCGGGGTTGACATTCAGTACTTC
>TRBJ2-2|.|TRBV27|.
CASSLSWPGELFF
TGTGCCAGCAGTTTATCGTGGCCCGGGGAGCTGTTTTTT
>TRBJ1-4|.|TRBV19|.
CASSPGGDSEKLFF
TGTGCCAGTAGTCCCGGTGGGGATTCTGAAAAACTGTTTTTT
>TRBJ1-3|TRBD1|TRBV2|.
CASSPTGGNTIYF
TGTGCCAGCAGCCCGACAGGGGGAAACACCATATATTTT
>TRBJ1-1|TRBD1|TRBV5-1|.
CASSAQTGGARNTEAFF
TGCGCCAGCAGCGCCCAGACAGGGGGCGCGCGGAACACTGAAGCTTTCTTT
>TRBJ1-2|TRBD1|TRBV18|.
CASSPLRTGVGHYGYTF
TGTGCCAGCTCACCCCTCAGGACAGGGGTAGGGCACTATGGCTACACCTTC
>TRBJ2-5|.|TRBV20-1|.
CSASKPKTQYF
TGCAGTGCTAGTAAGCCTAAGACCCAGTACTTC
>TRBJ1-2|.|TRBV7-2|.
CASSLDSHENNYGYTF
TGTGCCAGCAGCTTAGATTCCCACGAAAATAACTATGGCTACACCTTC
>TRBJ2-4|.|TRBV11-2|.
CASSGLGGAKNIQYF
TGTGCCAGCAGCGGTTTGGGGGGAGCCAAAAACATTCAGTACTTC
>TRBJ2-5|TRBD2|TRBV6-5|.
CASSSSRAGVRETQYF
TGTGCCAGCAGTTCATCCAGGGCGGGAGTACGGGAGACCCAGTACTTC
>TRBJ1-2|.|TRBV6-5|.
CASRDNVHGYTF
TGTGCCAGCAGGGACAACGTCCATGGCTACACCTTC
>TRBJ2-7|.|TRBV5-5|.
CASSLEGTSTYEQYF
TGTGCCAGCAGCTTGGAAGGGACAAGCACCTACGAGCAGTACTTC
>TRBJ2-1|.|TRBV7-8|.
CASSRLPSGSGQFF
TGTGCCAGCAGCCGACTCCCGTCAGGATCTGGGCAGTTCTTC